The 8 T cell receptor beta chains given below trace back to one sample, sequenced in a study of blood T cell repertoires in COVID-19. Measured with immunoSEQ multiplex PCR; TCRdb has only the in-frame clones, and not every one. Of about 130,000 clones listed, around 88% are singletons. The material sequenced was peripheral blood. The receptors come from a man aged 45-65 years with active or convalescent COVID-19.

The CDR3 coding sequence is TGTGCCAGCAGTCTTGACAGGGGCACAGATACGCAGTATTTT. It codes for CASSLDRGTDTQYF. V gene TRBV6-5 combines with J gene TRBJ2-3; 7 bases align to TRBD1. Trimming cost V 5 bases and J 1 base; bases outside gene matches: 3. The CDR3 extends over 14 amino acids. In germline, CDR1 is MNHEY, CDR2 SVGAGI.

Comment on this clone: This same CDR3 is encoded by further DNA sequences in the sample. V usage is TRBV28 and J usage is TRBJ2-5; 9 nucleotides align to TRBD1. Per the germline V gene, CDR1 is MDHEN and CDR2 is SYDVKM. The V and J ends lost 4 bases and 1 base, in that order; junction bases with no gene match: 4. The CDR3 has 15 residues. CDR3 protein: CASSSTGGAQETQYF. The CDR3 region has the DNA TGTGCCAGCAGTTCGACAGGGGGGGCCCAAGAGACCCAGTACTTC.

The table lists this clone with a count of one. The chain carries TRBV6-2 or TRBV6-3 and TRBJ2-1; D remains unclear. The germline V gene has CDR1 MNHEY and CDR2 SVGEGT. The CDR3 is 11 amino acids. V shed 4 bases and J shed 11 bases, with 9 bases lying between them. The CDR3: CASSSRVKQFF. The CDR3 DNA follows: TGTGCCAGCAGTTCCCGAGTCAAGCAGTTCTTC.

The chain uses TRBV27 and TRBJ2-7, with D possibly being TRBD1 (5 bases). This CDR3 has 11 residues. Trimming removed 9 bases from V and 1 base from J, with 7 bases in between. Germline assignment: CDR1 MNHEY and CDR2 SMNVEV (reference sequence). Written as DNA, the CDR3 is TGTGCCAGTAGGGGATCCTACGAGCAGTACTTC. This translates into CASRGSYEQYF.

The chain combines TRBV5-5 with TRBJ2-3; 8 bases are shared with TRBD2. The germline V gene encodes CDR1 SGHKS and CDR2 YYEKEE (reference sequence). The CDR3 has 17 residues. J gave up 4 bases and V 0 bases, and 10 bases lay outside the gene matches. CDR3 in DNA: TGTGCCAGCAGCTTGGCCTTTAGACGGGGGGGCTCAGATACGCAGTATTTT. It specifies CASSLAFRRGGSDTQYF. Based on the CDR3 plus reference TRBV5-5 and TRBJ2-3, the full variable domain is DAGVTQSPTHLIKTRGQQVTLRCSPISGHKSVSWYQQVLGQGPQFIFQYYEKEERGRGNFPDRFSARQFPNYSSELNVNALLLGDSALYLCASSLAFRRGGSDTQYFGPGTRLTVL.

The chain has TRBV9 and TRBJ2-2; D possibly corresponds to TRBD2 (5 bases). The CDR3 runs to 14 residues. The germline V gene encodes CDR1 SGDLS and CDR2 YYNGEE. V lost 2 bases and J 6 bases, leaving 11 bases between the germline ends. CDR3 nucleotides: TGTGCCAGCAGCGTCTCGGGGAAAGCCGGGGAGCTGTTTTTT. Translation gives CASSVSGKAGELFF.

V usage is TRBV21-1 and J usage is TRBJ1-4; the table names TRBD1, a call not compared with the DNA. TRBV21-1 is a pseudogene segment. This CDR3 region has 15 residues. In DNA, the CDR3 is TGTGCCAGCTCGGAAGGGGGCTCCCTATTTGAAAAACTGTTTTTT. The encoded protein is CASSEGGSLFEKLFF.

The rearrangement links TRBV10-3 to TRBJ2-3; a possible D gene is TRBD1 (5 bases). The CDR3 covers 16 residues. V lost 3 bases, J lost 3 bases, and 16 bases lay in between. CDR1 and CDR2 from the germline V gene are ENHRY and SYGVKD. The CDR3 region has the DNA TGTGCCATCAGTGAAGTGGCAGGGCTTAGTACAGATACGCAGTATTTT. It translates to CAISEVAGLSTDTQYF.